Sequencing of this T cell receptor (beta chain) was carried out in a study of CD8+ T cells in alopecia areata. Reverse transcribed after extraction, RNA yielded cDNA as the sequencing template. The table came from immunoSEQ multiplex PCR; TCRdb's copy has only in-frame clones and leaves some out. The sample includes over 150,000 clones, around half of them seen just once. The treatment is: oral pan-JAK inhibitor, 5-10 mg twice daily. Germline assignment: CDR1 LGHNA and CDR2 YSLEER. V shed 4 bases, J shed 8 bases, and the junction held 8 bases outside the gene matches. The CDR3 has 15 residues. The material sequenced was CD8+ T cells sorted from blood, taken at week 24, from a patient treated with tofacitinib. The chain joins TRBV4-3 to TRBJ1-6; 7 bases agree with TRBD1. This receptor was obtained from a human donor with alopecia areata. CDR3 in amino acids: CASSPRDSADSPLHF. The CDR3 DNA reads as TGCGCCAGCAGCCCCCGGGACAGTGCAGATTCACCCCTCCACTTT.